This T cell receptor beta chain was documented in a study of T cells in Graves' hyperthyroidism and ophthalmopathy. Whole-study findings and limits: Before onset, ophthalmopathy was predicted by the model a median around 6 months earlier. Within blood appeared most thyroid clonotypes that had expanded above 0.001. In the analysis, a 13 V-J model separated ophthalmopathy from stable hyperthyroidism.

This clonotype was recorded at least ten times. Its antigen is not identified. The PBMCs were sourced from fresh peripheral blood (about 10 ml). RNA transcripts served as the template for amplifying TCR beta CDR3 regions. TCR CDR3 underwent first-round RT-PCR with the HTBI primer set. TCRdb redid the calling of the multiplex PCR reads with MiXCR, one entry per CDR3 protein. The table shows roughly 180,000 distinct CDR3 sequences, with approximately 15% occurring only once. This CDR3 is 14 amino acids long. Germline CDR1 SGHRS, CDR2 YFSETQ. V lost 4 bases and J lost 5; bases outside the gene matches: 4. The receptor was isolated from a woman aged 45-65 years with Graves' hyperthyroidism. V is TRBV5-1 and J is TRBJ2-2; 8 bases map to TRBD1. The sequenced sample was blood. The CDR3 loop reads CASSGGQATGELFF. CDR3 nucleotide sequence: TGCGCCAGCAGCGGGGGACAGGCGACCGGGGAGCTGTTTTTT.